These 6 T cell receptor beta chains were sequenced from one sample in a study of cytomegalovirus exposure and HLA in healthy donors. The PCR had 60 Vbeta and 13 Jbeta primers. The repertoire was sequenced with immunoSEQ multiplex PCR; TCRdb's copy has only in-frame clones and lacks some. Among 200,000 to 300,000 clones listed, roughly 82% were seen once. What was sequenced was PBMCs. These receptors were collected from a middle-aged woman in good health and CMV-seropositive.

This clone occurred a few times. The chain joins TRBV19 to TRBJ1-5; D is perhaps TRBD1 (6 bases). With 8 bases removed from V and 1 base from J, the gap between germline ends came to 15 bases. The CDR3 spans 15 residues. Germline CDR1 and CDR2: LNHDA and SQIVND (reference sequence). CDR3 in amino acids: CASRTGTHSNQPQHF. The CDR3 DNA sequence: TGTGCCAGTCGTACCGGGACACACAGCAATCAGCCCCAGCATTTT. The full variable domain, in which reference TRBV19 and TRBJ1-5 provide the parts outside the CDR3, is DGGITQSPKYLFRKEGQNVTLSCEQNLNHDAMYWYRQDPGQGLRLIYYSQIVNDFQKGDIAEGYSVSREKKESFPLTVTSAQKNPTAFYLCASRTGTHSNQPQHFGDGTRLSIL.

Written as DNA, the CDR3 is TGTGCCAGCAGCGCCTCCGGGGCGGGGGGTATCGAGCAGTACTTC. Translation: CASSASGAGGIEQYF. The chain carries TRBV9 and TRBJ2-7; 8 nucleotides align to TRBD2. V dropped 3 bases and J dropped 6; count of bases not matched to a gene: 11. CDR3 length: 15 amino acids. The germline CDR1 and CDR2 sequences are SGDLS and YYNGEE.

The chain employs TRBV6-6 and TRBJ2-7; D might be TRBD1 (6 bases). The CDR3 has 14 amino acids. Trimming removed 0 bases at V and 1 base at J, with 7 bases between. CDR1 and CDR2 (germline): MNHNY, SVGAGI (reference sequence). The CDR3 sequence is CASSYSGQSYEQYF. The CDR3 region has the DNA TGTGCCAGCAGTTACTCGGGACAATCCTACGAGCAGTACTTC.

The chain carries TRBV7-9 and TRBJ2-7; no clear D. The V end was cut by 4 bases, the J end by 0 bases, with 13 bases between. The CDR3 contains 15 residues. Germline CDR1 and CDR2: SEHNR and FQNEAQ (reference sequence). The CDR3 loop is CASSSPVSSSYEQYF. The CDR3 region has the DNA TGTGCCAGCAGCTCCCCTGTATCGAGCTCCTACGAGCAGTACTTC.

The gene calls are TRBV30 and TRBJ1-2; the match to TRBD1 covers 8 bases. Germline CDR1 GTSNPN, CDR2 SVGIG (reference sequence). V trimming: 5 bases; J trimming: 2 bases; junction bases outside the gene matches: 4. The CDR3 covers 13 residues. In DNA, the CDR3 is TGTGCCTGGTTGACAGGGGCCAACTATGGCTACACCTTC. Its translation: CAWLTGANYGYTF.

CDR3 region: CASSEGTFSYEQYF. CDR3 in DNA: TGCGCCAGCAGTGAAGGGACATTCTCCTACGAGCAGTACTTC. The rearrangement links TRBV10-2 to TRBJ2-7, with D perhaps matching TRBD1 (6 bases). Trimming left V 3 bases short and J 0 bases short, with 9 bases between. The CDR3 spans 14 residues. The germline V gene encodes CDR1 WSHSY and CDR2 SAAADI.